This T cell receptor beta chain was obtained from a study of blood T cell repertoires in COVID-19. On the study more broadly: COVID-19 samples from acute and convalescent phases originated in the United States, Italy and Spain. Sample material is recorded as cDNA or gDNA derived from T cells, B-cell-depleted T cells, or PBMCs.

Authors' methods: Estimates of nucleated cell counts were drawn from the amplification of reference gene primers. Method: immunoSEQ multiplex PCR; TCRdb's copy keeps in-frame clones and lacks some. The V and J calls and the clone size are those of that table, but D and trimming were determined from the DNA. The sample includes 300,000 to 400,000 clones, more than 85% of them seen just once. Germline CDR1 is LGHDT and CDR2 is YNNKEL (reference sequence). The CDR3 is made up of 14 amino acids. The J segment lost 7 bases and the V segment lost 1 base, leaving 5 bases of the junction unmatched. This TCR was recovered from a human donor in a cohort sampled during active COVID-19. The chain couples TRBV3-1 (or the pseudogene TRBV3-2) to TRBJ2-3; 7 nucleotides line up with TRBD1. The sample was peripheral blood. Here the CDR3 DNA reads TGTGCCAGCAGCCAAGGATTGACAGGGAATACGCAGTATTTT. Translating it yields CASSQGLTGNTQYF.